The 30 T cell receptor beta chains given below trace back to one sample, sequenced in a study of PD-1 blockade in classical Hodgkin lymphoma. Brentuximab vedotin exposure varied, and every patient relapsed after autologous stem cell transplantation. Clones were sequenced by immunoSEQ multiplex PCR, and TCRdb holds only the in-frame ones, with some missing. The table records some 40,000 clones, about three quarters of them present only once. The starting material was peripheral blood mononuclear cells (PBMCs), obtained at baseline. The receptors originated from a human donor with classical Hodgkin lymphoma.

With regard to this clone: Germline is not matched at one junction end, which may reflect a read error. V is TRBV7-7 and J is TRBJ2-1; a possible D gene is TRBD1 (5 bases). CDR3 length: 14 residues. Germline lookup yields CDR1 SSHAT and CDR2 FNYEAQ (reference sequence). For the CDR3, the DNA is TGTGCTAGCAGCACTTGGGGCAGGAGCAATGAGCAGTTCTTC. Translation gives CASSTWGRSNEQFF.

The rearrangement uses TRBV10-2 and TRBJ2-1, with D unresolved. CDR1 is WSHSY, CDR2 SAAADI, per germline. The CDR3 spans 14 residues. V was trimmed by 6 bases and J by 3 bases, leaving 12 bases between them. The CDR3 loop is CASRILGDYNEQFF. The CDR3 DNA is TGCGCCAGCAGGATCCTCGGTGACTACAATGAGCAGTTCTTC.

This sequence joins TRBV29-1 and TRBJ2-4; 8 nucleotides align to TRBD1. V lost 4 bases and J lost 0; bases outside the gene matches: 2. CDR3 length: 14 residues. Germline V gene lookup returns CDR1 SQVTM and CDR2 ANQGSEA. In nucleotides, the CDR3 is TGCAGCGTTGGACAGGGGAGAGCCAAAAACATTCAGTACTTC. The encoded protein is CSVGQGRAKNIQYF.

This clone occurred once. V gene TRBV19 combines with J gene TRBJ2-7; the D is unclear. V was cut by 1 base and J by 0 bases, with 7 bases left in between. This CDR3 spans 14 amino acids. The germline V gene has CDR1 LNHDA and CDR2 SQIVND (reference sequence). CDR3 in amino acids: CASSIAHGSYEQYF. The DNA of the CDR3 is TGTGCCAGTAGTATAGCGCACGGCTCCTACGAGCAGTACTTC.

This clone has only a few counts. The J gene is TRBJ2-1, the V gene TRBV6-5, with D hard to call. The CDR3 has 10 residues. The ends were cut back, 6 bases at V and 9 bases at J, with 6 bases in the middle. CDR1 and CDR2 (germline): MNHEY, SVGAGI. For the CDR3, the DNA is TGTGCCAGCAGAGGACCTGAGCAGTTCTTC. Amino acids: CASRGPEQFF.

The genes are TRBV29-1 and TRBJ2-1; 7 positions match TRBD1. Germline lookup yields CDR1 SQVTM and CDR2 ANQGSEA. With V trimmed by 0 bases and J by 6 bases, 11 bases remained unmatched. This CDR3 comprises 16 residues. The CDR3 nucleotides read TGCAGCGTTGAAGACTTTTCGGCGACAGGGATCAATGAGCAGTTCTTC. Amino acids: CSVEDFSATGINEQFF.

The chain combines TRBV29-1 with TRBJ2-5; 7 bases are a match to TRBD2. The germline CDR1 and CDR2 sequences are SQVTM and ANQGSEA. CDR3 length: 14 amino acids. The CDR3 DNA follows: TGCAGTTCCTGGGCTAGCGGAAACCAAGAGACCCAGTACTTC. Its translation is CSSWASGNQETQYF.

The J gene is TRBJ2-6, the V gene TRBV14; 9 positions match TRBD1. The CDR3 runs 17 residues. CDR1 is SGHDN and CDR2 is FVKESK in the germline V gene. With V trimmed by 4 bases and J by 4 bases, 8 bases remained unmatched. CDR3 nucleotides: TGTGCCAGCAGCCCCGGGACAGGGTGGGCAGGGGCCAACGTCCTGACTTTC. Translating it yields CASSPGTGWAGANVLTF.

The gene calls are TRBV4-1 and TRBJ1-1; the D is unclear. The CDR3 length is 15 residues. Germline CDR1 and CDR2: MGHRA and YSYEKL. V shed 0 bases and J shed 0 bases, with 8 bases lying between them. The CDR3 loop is CASSQDSGLNTEAFF. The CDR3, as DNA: TGCGCCAGCAGCCAAGATTCGGGGTTGAACACTGAAGCTTTCTTT.

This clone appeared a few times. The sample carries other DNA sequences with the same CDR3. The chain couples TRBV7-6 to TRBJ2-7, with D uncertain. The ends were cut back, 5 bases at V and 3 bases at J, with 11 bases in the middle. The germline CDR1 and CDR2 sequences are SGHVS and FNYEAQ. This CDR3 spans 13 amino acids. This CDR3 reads CASSPGPNYEQYF. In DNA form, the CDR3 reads TGTGCCAGCAGCCCCGGACCGAACTACGAGCAGTACTTC.

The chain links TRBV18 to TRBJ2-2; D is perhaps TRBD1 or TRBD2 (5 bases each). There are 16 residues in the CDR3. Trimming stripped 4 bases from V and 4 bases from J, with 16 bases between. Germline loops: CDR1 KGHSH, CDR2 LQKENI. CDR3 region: CASSRSRGVGTGELFF. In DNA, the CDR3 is TGTGCCAGCTCACGCTCGAGGGGAGTAGGCACCGGGGAGCTGTTTTTT.

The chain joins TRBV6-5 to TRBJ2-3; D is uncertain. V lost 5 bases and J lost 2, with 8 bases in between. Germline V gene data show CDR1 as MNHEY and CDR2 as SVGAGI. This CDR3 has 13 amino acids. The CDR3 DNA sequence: TGTGCCAGCAGTGAAAGCGCCACAGATACGCAGTATTTT. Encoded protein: CASSESATDTQYF.

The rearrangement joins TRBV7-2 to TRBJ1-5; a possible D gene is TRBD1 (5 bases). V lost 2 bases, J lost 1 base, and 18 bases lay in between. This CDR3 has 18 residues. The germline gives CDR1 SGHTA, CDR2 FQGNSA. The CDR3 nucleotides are TGTGCCAGCAGCTTATTCATTGGGGTCGGGGGGAGCAATCAGCCCCAGCATTTT. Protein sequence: CASSLFIGVGGSNQPQHF.

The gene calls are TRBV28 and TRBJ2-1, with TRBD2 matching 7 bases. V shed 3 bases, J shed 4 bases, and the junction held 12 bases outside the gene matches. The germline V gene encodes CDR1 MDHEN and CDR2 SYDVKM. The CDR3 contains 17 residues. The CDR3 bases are TGTGCCAGCAGTTTTAGTGGCGGGAGCGAGGGGTACAATGAGCAGTTCTTC. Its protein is CASSFSGGSEGYNEQFF.

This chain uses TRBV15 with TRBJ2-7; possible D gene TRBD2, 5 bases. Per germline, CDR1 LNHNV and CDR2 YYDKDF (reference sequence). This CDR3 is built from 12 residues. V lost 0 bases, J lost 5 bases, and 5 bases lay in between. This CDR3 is CATSRDGDEQYF. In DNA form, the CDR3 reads TGTGCCACCAGCAGAGACGGGGACGAGCAGTACTTC.

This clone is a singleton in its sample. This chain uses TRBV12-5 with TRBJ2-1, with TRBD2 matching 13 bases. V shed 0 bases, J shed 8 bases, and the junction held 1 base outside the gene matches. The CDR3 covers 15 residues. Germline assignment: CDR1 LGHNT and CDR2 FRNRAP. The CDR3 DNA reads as TGTGCTAGTGGTTTGGTACTAGCGGGAGGGGATGAGCAGTTCTTC. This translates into CASGLVLAGGDEQFF.

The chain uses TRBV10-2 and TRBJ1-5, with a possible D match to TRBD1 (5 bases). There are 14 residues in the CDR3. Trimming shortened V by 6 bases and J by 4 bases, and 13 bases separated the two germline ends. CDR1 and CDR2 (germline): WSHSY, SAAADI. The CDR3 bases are TGCGCCAGCAGCGCGGGACGGAAGAATCAGCCCCAGCATTTT. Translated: CASSAGRKNQPQHF.

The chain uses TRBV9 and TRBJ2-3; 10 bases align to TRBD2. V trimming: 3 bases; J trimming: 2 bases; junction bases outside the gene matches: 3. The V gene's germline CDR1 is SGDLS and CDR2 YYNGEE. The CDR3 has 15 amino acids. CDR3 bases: TGTGCCAGCAGCGCAGGACTAGCGGCCACAGATACGCAGTATTTT. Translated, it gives CASSAGLAATDTQYF.

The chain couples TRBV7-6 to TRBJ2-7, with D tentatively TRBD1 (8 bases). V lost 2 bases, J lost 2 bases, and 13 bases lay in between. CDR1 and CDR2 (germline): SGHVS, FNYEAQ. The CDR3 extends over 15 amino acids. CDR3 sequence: CASSLSGTGAYEQYF. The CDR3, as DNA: TGTGCCAGCAGCTTAAGCGGGACAGGAGCCTACGAGCAGTACTTC.

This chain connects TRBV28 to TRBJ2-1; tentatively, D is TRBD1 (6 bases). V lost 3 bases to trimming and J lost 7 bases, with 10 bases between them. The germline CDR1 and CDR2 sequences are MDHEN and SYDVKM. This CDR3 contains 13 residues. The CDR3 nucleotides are TGTGCCAGCAGTTTCACAGGGTGGAATGAGCAGTTCTTC. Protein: CASSFTGWNEQFF.

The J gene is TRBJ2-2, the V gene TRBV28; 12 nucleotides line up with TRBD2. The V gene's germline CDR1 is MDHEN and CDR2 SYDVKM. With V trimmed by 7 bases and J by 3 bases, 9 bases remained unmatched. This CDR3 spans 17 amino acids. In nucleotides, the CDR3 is TGTGCCAGCACCAGTAGGACTAGCGGGGTTGACACCGGGGAGCTGTTTTTT. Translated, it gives CASTSRTSGVDTGELFF.

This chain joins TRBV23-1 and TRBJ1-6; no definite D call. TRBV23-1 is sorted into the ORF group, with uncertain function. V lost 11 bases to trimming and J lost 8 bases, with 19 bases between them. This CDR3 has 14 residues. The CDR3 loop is CAGQRVVCHSPLHF. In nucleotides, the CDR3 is TGCGCCGGGCAAAGGGTCGTTTGTCATTCACCCCTCCACTTT.

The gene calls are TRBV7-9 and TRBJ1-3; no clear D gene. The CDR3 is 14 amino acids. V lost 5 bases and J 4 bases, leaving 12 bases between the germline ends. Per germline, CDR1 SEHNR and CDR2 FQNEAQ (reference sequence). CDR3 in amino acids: CASSPWTSGNTIYF. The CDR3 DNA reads TGTGCCAGCAGCCCGTGGACTTCCGGAAACACCATATATTTT.

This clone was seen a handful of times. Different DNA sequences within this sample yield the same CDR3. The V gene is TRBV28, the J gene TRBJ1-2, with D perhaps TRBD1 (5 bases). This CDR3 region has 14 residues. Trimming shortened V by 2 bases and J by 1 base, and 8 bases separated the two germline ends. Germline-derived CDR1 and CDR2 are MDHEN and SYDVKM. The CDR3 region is CASSLGQGNYGYTF. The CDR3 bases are TGTGCCAGCAGTTTAGGTCAGGGTAACTATGGCTACACCTTC.

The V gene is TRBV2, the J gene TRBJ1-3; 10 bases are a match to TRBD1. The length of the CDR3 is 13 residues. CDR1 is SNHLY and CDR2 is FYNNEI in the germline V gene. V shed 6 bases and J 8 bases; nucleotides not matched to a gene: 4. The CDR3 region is CASRGDRGDTIYF. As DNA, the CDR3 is TGTGCCAGCAGGGGGGACAGGGGAGACACCATATATTTT.

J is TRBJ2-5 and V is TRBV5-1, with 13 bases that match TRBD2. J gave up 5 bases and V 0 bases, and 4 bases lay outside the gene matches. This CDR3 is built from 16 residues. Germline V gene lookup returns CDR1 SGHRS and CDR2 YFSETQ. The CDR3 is CASSLGLAGGGETQYF. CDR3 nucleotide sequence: TGCGCCAGCAGCTTGGGACTAGCGGGAGGAGGCGAGACCCAGTACTTC.

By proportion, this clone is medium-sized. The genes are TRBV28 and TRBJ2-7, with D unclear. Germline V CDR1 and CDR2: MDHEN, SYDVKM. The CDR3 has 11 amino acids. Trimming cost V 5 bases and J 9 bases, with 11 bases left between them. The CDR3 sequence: CASSPKRSQYF. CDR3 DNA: TGTGCCAGCAGTCCAAAAAGATCGCAGTACTTC.

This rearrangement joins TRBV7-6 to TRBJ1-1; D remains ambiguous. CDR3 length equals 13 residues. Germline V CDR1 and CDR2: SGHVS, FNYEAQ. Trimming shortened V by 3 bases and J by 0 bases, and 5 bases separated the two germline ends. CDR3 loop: CASSFLLNTEAFF. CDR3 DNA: TGTGCCAGCAGCTTCTTACTGAACACTGAAGCTTTCTTT.

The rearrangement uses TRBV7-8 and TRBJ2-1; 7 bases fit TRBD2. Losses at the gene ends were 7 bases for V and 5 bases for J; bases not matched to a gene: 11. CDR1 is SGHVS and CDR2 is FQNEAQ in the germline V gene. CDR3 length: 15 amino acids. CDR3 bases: TGTGCCAGCACCCCCCTGGCGGGAGTTCACAATGAGCAGTTCTTC. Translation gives CASTPLAGVHNEQFF.

DNA for the CDR3: TGTGCCAGCAGACAACCGGGGCAGGGGGCTGGTGAAGCTTTCTTT. Protein sequence: CASRQPGQGAGEAFF. The chain links TRBV6-5 to TRBJ1-1, with TRBD1 matching 8 bases. The CDR3 loop spans 15 amino acids. From germline, CDR1 is MNHEY and CDR2 SVGAGI. J lost 7 bases, V lost 6 bases, and 13 bases had no gene match.